This T cell receptor beta chain was documented in a study of T cell repertoires in cytomegalovirus infection (dated by TCRdb to between 2018 and 2021). The study in broad terms: Recently identified HLA-C-restricted CMV epitopes, whose presentation resists viral immunomodulation, were targeted by peptide stimulations together with well-studied HLA-B-restricted epitopes. Donor HLA type was relevant to the analysis, because carriage of CMV infection together with the matching HLA type was indicated by public TCR beta signatures.

Results and caveats for the whole study, not just this receptor: In both this cohort and an independent roughly 330-donor cohort, the cumulative frequency of public TCR beta family members distinguished carriers of CMV infection plus the relevant HLA type. The ex vivo response was dominated by HLA-C-restricted CMV-specific TCR beta clonotypes, which also provided the single most frequent clonotype in two of eight donors.

In the paper's terms, the treatment or condition label means: in vitro stimulation with specific CMV peptide epitopes to enrich CMV-specific T cells. Instrument used: Illumina HiSeq 1500. TCRdb passed the public sequencing reads through fastp at Q25 and MiXCR, retaining productive beta sequences. Merged by CDR3 protein, the rows form single entries marked with the most common genes and DNA. In this sample the table shows some 920,000 distinct CDR3 sequences, less than 35% of which occur a single time. Roughly an eighth of the sample is held by the ten biggest clonotypes. As encoded in the germline V gene, CDR1 is SGHVS while CDR2 is FNYEAQ. Including cysteine and phenylalanine, the CDR3 has 13 amino acids. Of the read, only the CDR3 DNA is kept; its 39 bases are in frame from base 1. A distance of 10 bases separates the germline ends of V and J, which lose 4 bases and 3 bases respectively. In its sample, this clonotype was seen many times. Its antigen target is currently unknown. Base qualities are missing; no much larger clone stands one base away.

In this chain, TRBV7-6 is recombined with TRBJ2-7, with no confidently assigned D gene. The clonotype comes from a human donor in good health (CMV status not recorded). Some clones in this sample may be carry-over from other donors' samples. This material consisted of cultured CD8+ T cells from PBMCs, taken from culture after CMV antigen stimulation. The CDR3 region has the sequence CASSSPADYEQYF. DNA sequence: TGTGCCAGCAGCTCCCCCGCCGACTACGAGCAGTACTTC. When the CDR3 is completed using the reference TRBV7-6 and TRBJ2-7 genes on either side, the full variable domain is GAGVSQSPRYKVTKRGQDVALRCDPISGHVSLYWYRQALGQGPEFLTYFNYEAQQDKSGLPNDRFSAERPEGSISTLTIQRTEQRDSAMYRCASSSPADYEQYFGPGTRLTVT.